Listed here are 2 T cell receptor beta chains from one sample, sequenced in a study of vaccination and CD4 T cells after COVID-19. These receptors have no identified antigens. Documented treatment: roughly nine-day PBMC culture with coronavirus spike peptide pools or control peptides (ViraFEST assay). The Oncomine TCR Beta short-read assay was applied to DNA of cultured CD4+ T cells. One entry per CDR3 protein results from TCRdb running MiXCR on the PCR reads. Here the sample spans 3,400 or so distinct CDR3 sequences, 80% being singletons. Material: CD4+ T cells from blood, cultured in vitro. These receptors were collected from a human donor who had recovered from COVID-19.

The CDR3 loop reads CASIRAPQNNSPLHF. As DNA, the CDR3 is TGTGCCAGCATCCGGGCCCCGCAGAACAATTCACCCCTCCACTTT. V gene TRBV6-1 combines with J gene TRBJ1-6; no firm D call. Trimming left V 7 bases short and J 7 bases short, with 17 bases between. The CDR3 runs 15 residues. Germline V gene lookup returns CDR1 MNHNS and CDR2 SASEGT.

This clonotype was detected once. J is TRBJ2-7 and V is TRBV20-1; the match to TRBD2 covers 9 bases. The CDR3 has 14 amino acids. CDR1 and CDR2 from the germline V gene are DFQATT and SNEGSKA (reference sequence). The junction had 4 bases not matched to a gene; V was cut back by 1 base and J by 3 bases. The DNA of the CDR3 is TGCAGTGCTAGAGCGAGTAGCGGGAGCTACGAGCAGTACTTC. Translated, it gives CSARASSGSYEQYF.